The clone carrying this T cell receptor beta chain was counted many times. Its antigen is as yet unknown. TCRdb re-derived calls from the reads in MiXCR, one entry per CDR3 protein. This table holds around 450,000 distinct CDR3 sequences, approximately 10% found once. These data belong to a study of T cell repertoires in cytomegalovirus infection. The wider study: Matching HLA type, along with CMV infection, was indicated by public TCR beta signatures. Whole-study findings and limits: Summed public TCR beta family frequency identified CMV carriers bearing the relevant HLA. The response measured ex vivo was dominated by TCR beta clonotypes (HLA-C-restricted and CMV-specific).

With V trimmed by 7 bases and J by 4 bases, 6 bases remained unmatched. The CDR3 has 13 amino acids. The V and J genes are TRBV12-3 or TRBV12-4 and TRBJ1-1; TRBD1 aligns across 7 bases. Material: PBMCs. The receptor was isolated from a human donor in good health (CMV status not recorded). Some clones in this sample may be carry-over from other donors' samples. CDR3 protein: CASNLQGFTEAFF. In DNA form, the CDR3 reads TGTGCCAGCAACTTACAGGGGTTCACTGAAGCTTTCTTT.